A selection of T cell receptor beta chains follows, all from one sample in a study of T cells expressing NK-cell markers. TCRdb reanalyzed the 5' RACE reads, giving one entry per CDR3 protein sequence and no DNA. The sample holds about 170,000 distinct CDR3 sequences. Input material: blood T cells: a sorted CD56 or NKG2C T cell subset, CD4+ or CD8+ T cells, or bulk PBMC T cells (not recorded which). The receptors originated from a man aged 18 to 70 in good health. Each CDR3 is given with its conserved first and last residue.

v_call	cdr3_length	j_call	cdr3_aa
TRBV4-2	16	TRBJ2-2	CASSQDFRANTGELFF
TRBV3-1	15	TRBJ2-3	CASSQVGQAPDTQYF
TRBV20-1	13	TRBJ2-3	CSVRDLRTDTQYF
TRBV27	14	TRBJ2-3	CASSPRPGADTQYF
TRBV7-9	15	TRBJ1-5	CASSPGTDSNQPQHF
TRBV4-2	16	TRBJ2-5	CASSQVLVDLGETQYF
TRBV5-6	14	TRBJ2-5	CASSSGTSEETQYF
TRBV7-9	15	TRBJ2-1	CASSAFAGGINEQFF
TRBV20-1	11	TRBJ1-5	CSGGEYQPQHF
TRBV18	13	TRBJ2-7	CASSPSMGYEQYF
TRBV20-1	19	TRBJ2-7	CSANPAPTSLAGGSYEQYF
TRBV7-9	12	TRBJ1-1	CASTPFVTEAFF
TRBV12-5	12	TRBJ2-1	CASGSQGNEQFF